Following are 5 T cell receptor beta chains from one sample sequenced in a study of blood T cell repertoires in COVID-19. Profiling relied on immunoSEQ multiplex PCR, and the TCRdb table lists in-frame clones only, not all of them. This table has 240,000 or so clones, roughly nine tenths appearing once. What was sequenced was peripheral blood. The receptors stem from a man in his sixties with acute or convalescent COVID-19.

The rearrangement joins TRBV12-3 or TRBV12-4 to TRBJ1-1; D call uncertain. Trimming removed 7 bases from V and 3 bases from J, with 12 bases in between. The CDR3 runs to 13 residues. The CDR3 loop is CASNPVGHTEAFF. Here the CDR3 DNA reads TGTGCCAGCAACCCTGTTGGCCACACTGAAGCTTTCTTT.

The chain carries TRBV28 and TRBJ1-4; no clear D. The CDR3 spans 14 residues. V lost 5 bases, J lost 6 bases, and 13 bases lay in between. CDR1 and CDR2 (germline): MDHEN, SYDVKM. The CDR3 here is CASSASGYHEKLFF. The CDR3 bases are TGTGCCAGCAGTGCCTCCGGGTACCATGAAAAACTGTTTTTT.

This clone was detected once. The J gene is TRBJ2-7, the V gene TRBV27; 10 bases map to TRBD2. Germline CDR1 MNHEY, CDR2 SMNVEV (reference sequence). CDR3 length: 18 amino acids. V dropped 3 bases and J dropped 2; count of bases not matched to a gene: 13. CDR3 protein: CASSFLGDILAGAYEQYF. CDR3 nucleotide sequence: TGTGCCAGCAGTTTTTTAGGGGACATTCTAGCGGGAGCCTACGAGCAGTACTTC.

This clone occurred a few times. The V call is TRBV6-2 or TRBV6-3, the J call TRBJ2-1, with D tentatively TRBD2 (6 bases). Germline CDR1 is MNHEY and CDR2 is SVGEGT. V lost 2 bases and J lost 4, with 9 bases in between. The CDR3 is made up of 14 amino acids. The CDR3 protein is CASSYGAGYNEQFF. The CDR3 DNA sequence: TGTGCCAGCAGTTACGGCGCGGGATACAATGAGCAGTTCTTC.

The DNA of the CDR3 is TGTGCCAGCAGTTTAGAGTGGGGCTTCTCCTACGAGCAGTACTTC. Translating it yields CASSLEWGFSYEQYF. The V gene is TRBV27, the J gene TRBJ2-7; the D gene is possibly TRBD1 (5 bases). This CDR3 spans 15 amino acids. From germline, CDR1 is MNHEY and CDR2 SMNVEV (reference sequence). Trimming removed 2 bases at V and 0 bases at J, with 11 bases between.